This note documents a single TCR beta chain sequence. The antigen is undetermined. With 3 bases removed from V and 4 bases from J, the gap between germline ends came to 9 bases. CDR3 length: 12 residues. The germline V gene has CDR1 SQVTM and CDR2 ANQGSEA. PCR primers comprised 60 Vbeta and 13 Jbeta primers. As originally analysed: Later, tens of millions of unique TCR beta chains were counted in an analysis, and some 11 million of them were shared. Generated by immunoSEQ multiplex PCR, the TCRdb table keeps only in-frame clones and is missing some. The V and J calls and clone size come from that table; D and trimming were worked out from the DNA. This table holds around 210,000 clones, 70% to 90% found once. These data belong to a study of cytomegalovirus exposure and HLA in healthy donors. At the level of the study: Some 91 million unique TCRs from HLA-typed donors were held in an early release of data. Among some 400 genotyped donors, about 83% fell in the Caucasian-associated ancestry cluster. Study-wide results and caveats: Among donors in an Asian-associated ancestry cluster, a later analysis reportedly found fewer N-insertions than the approximately 670-donor mean.

The sequenced sample was PBMCs. The clonotype originates from a girl aged 2-10 years in good health and CMV-seronegative. This sequence joins TRBV29-1 and TRBJ1-2; maybe TRBD1 (6 bases). The CDR3 sequence is CSVETGVYGYTF. As DNA, the CDR3 is TGCAGCGTTGAGACAGGTGTCTATGGCTACACCTTC. The full variable domain, with the rest looked up from reference TRBV29-1 and TRBJ1-2, is SAVISQKPSRDICQRGTSLTIQCQVDSQVTMMFWYRQQPGQSLTLIATANQGSEATYESGFVIDKFPISRPNLTFSTLTVSNMSPEDSSIYLCSVETGVYGYTFGSGTRLTVV.